The 13 T cell receptor beta chains in this list originate from one sample, sequenced in a study of shared clonotypes between healthy human individuals. Data came from immunoSEQ multiplex PCR; TCRdb stores just in-frame clones and leaves some out. The sample comprises 2,500,000 or so clones, around 90% of which are singletons, and approximately 0.41% rests with the top ten. What was sequenced was naive CD4+ T cells from PBMCs. Subset reported: CD45RA+ positively selected. These receptors came from a man younger than 35 in good health. Some clones in this sample may be carry-over from other donors' samples.

Only a few counts were recorded for this clone. Other DNA sequences in the sample encode the same CDR3. This chain uses TRBV7-9 with TRBJ1-5; no firm D call. CDR1 and CDR2 from the germline V gene are SEHNR and FQNEAQ (reference sequence). V lost 5 bases and J 4 bases, leaving 6 bases between the germline ends. This CDR3 has 12 amino acids. CDR3 bases: TGTGCCAGCAGCCCGCCTAATCAGCCCCAGCATTTT. Translation: CASSPPNQPQHF.

The chain employs TRBV11-2 and TRBJ2-7; D is possibly TRBD2 (6 bases). Trimming took 6 bases from V and 4 from J, leaving 19 bases between them. The CDR3 consists of 15 residues. In germline, CDR1 is SGHAT, CDR2 FQNNGV. The CDR3 here is CASRASAGNYYEQYF. For the CDR3, the DNA is TGTGCCAGCAGAGCTTCAGCGGGCAACTATTACGAGCAGTACTTC.

The chain employs TRBV6-5 and TRBJ2-5, with D uncertain. The last part of the DNA fits TRBJ2-7 better; the J call may be wrong. From germline, CDR1 is MNHEY and CDR2 SVGAGI. This CDR3 contains 15 residues. The CDR3 region is CASSYSSAFPYEQYF. The CDR3 nucleotides are TGTGCCAGCAGTTACTCGTCAGCTTTCCCCTACGAGCAGTACTTC.

A few counts support this clone. The chain joins TRBV5-6 to TRBJ1-2, with unresolved D. Trimming took 0 bases from V and 8 from J, leaving 8 bases between them. Germline-derived CDR1 and CDR2 are SGHDT and YYEEEE. This CDR3 has 12 amino acids. CDR3 nucleotide sequence: TGTGCCAGCAGCTTGGTAACGATGGGCTACACCTTC. This encodes CASSLVTMGYTF.

The V gene is TRBV7-2, the J gene TRBJ2-1; D ambiguous. Germline V gene data show CDR1 as SGHTA and CDR2 as FQGNSA. The CDR3 sequence is 14 residues long. Trimming shortened V by 3 bases and J by 3 bases, and 9 bases separated the two germline ends. The CDR3 loop is CASSFRVDYNEQFF. The DNA of the CDR3 is TGTGCCAGCAGCTTCCGGGTAGACTACAATGAGCAGTTCTTC.

The rearrangement joins TRBV5-1 to TRBJ1-4; 7 positions agree with TRBD1. Germline-derived CDR1 and CDR2 are SGHRS and YFSETQ. Trimming took 3 bases from V and 3 from J; bases not matched to a gene: 8. This CDR3 is built from 16 residues. In DNA form, the CDR3 reads TGCGCCAGCAGCTCCGGGACTCAGGGGGCTAATGAAAAACTGTTTTTT. It specifies CASSSGTQGANEKLFF.

The genes are TRBV6-6 and TRBJ1-5; perhaps TRBD1 as D (5 bases). V gave up 6 bases and J gave up 6 bases, with 18 bases separating them. The CDR3 extends over 15 amino acids. In germline, CDR1 is MNHNY, CDR2 SVGAGI (reference sequence). The CDR3 protein is CASRPDRGTAQPQHF. As DNA, the CDR3 is TGTGCCAGCAGACCCGACAGAGGTACAGCTCAGCCCCAGCATTTT.

This clone was picked up a small number of times. The chain couples TRBV9 to TRBJ1-5; unclear D gene. The CDR3 spans 15 residues. V lost 0 bases, J lost 0 bases, and 7 bases lay in between. The germline V gene has CDR1 SGDLS and CDR2 YYNGEE. DNA of the CDR3: TGTGCCAGCAGCGTAGGGTTTAATAGCAATCAGCCCCAGCATTTT. It translates to CASSVGFNSNQPQHF.

This chain links TRBV18 with TRBJ2-7; D may correspond to TRBD1 or TRBD2 (7 bases each). The V gene lost 2 bases and the J gene lost 0 bases, with 14 bases spanning the gap. CDR1 KGHSH and CDR2 LQKENI come from the germline V gene. The CDR3 is made up of 16 amino acids. CDR3 nucleotide sequence: TGTGCCAGCTCACCAAGGCAGGGGGGGACCTCCTACGAGCAGTACTTC. Protein product: CASSPRQGGTSYEQYF.

This chain connects TRBV7-2 to TRBJ1-2, with 10 bases fitting TRBD1. V trimming: 4 bases; J trimming: 5 bases; junction bases outside the gene matches: 4. The CDR3 extends over 14 amino acids. From germline, CDR1 is SGHTA and CDR2 FQGNSA. The CDR3 spells CASSWDRGPYGYTF. The CDR3 DNA reads TGTGCCAGCAGCTGGGACAGGGGCCCATATGGCTACACCTTC. The full variable domain, rest sourced from reference TRBV7-2 and TRBJ1-2, is GAGVSQSPSNKVTEKGKDVELRCDPISGHTALYWYRQSLGQGLEFLIYFQGNSAPDKSGLPSDRFSAERTGGSVSTLTIQRTQQEDSAVYLCASSWDRGPYGYTFGSGTRLTVV.

The V and J genes are TRBV27 and TRBJ2-7; D is perhaps TRBD2 (6 bases). The CDR3 is 14 amino acids. With 5 bases removed from V and 1 base from J, the gap between germline ends came to 12 bases. The germline CDR1 and CDR2 sequences are MNHEY and SMNVEV (reference sequence). CDR3 protein: CASSPQRVSYEQYF. CDR3 DNA sequence: TGTGCCAGCAGTCCCCAGCGGGTTTCCTACGAGCAGTACTTC.

The V call is TRBV10-3, the J call TRBJ2-7; TRBD1 agrees at 12 bases. The trim removed 0 bases at V and 7 bases at J, leaving 4 bases unmatched. Germline V gives CDR1 ENHRY, CDR2 SYGVKD. The CDR3 runs 15 residues. CDR3 DNA sequence: TGTGCCATCAGTGAGTCGGGGACAGGGGGCGTGGAGCAGTACTTC. It specifies CAISESGTGGVEQYF.

The genes are TRBV4-1 and TRBJ1-4; D is unclear. The length of the CDR3 is 15 residues. Trimming removed 1 base from V and 5 bases from J, with 11 bases in between. The germline V gene has CDR1 MGHRA and CDR2 YSYEKL. The CDR3 here is CASSQGRAQNEKLFF. The CDR3 DNA is TGCGCCAGCAGCCAAGGGAGGGCACAAAATGAAAAACTGTTTTTT.